This TCR beta chain was sequenced during a study of memory CD4+ T cells and cytomegalovirus serostatus. Findings and caveats of the study: Suggested: most of the CMV-linked TCR signature lies in CD4+ memory cells. Median bootstrapped AUC for CMV status was roughly 0.95 originally, 0.85 to 0.92 US-trained.

Remarks on this clone: Antigen unknown.

The CDR3 loop spans 10 amino acids. Trimming removed 9 bases at V and 7 bases at J, with 10 bases between. Germline CDR1 ENHRY, CDR2 SYGVKD. Profiled with immunoSEQ multiplex PCR; TCRdb holds only in-frame clones, not every one. The sample contains tens of thousands of clones, roughly 80% of which appear only once. Single viable CD3+CD4+CD8-CD45RO+ cells were sorted as the memory CD4+ T cells. CMV serostatus came from serum IgG against pp150, pp28, p38, p52. CD4+ T cells were isolated by positive magnetic selection. The rearrangement joins TRBV10-3 to TRBJ2-7, with D hard to call. This sequence originates from an adult in good health and CMV-seronegative. The sequencing input was memory CD4+ T cells from blood. The CDR3 protein is CAMGSSEQYF. In nucleotides, the CDR3 is TGTGCCATGGGTTCGTCGGAGCAGTACTTC.